One sample yielded the 10 T cell receptor beta chains listed below, sequenced in a study of CD8+ T cells in alopecia areata. The sequencing template was cDNA reverse transcribed from extracted RNA. Here immunoSEQ multiplex PCR was the method, and the copy in TCRdb shows in-frame clones only, minus some. The sample yields more than 95,000 clones, around 61% seen once. Material for sequencing was CD4+ T cells sorted from blood. The receptors were gathered from a human donor in good health.

This clone has a handful of counts. The V and J genes are TRBV29-1 and TRBJ1-1; D is possibly TRBD1 (5 bases). Trimming cost V 4 bases and J 4 bases, with 19 bases left between them. CDR1 and CDR2 (germline): SQVTM, ANQGSEA. This CDR3 has 15 amino acids. The CDR3 DNA reads as TGCAGCGTTGGGAGCGGAGGGGTTGGGAGCACTGAAGCTTTCTTT. The encoded protein is CSVGSGGVGSTEAFF.

V usage is TRBV7-9 and J usage is TRBJ2-3, with TRBD2 identical over 8 bases. Germline assignment: CDR1 SEHNR and CDR2 FQNEAQ (reference sequence). With V trimmed by 2 bases and J by 1 base, 5 bases remained unmatched. The CDR3 is made up of 16 amino acids. The CDR3 sequence is CASSLSAGAGTDTQYF. Here the CDR3 DNA reads TGTGCCAGCAGCTTATCAGCGGGGGCCGGCACAGATACGCAGTATTTT. The full variable domain, rest sourced from reference TRBV7-9 and TRBJ2-3, is DTGVSQNPRHKITKRGQNVTFRCDPISEHNRLYWYRQTLGQGPEFLTYFQNEAQLEKSRLLSDRFSAERPKGSFSTLEIQRTEQGDSAMYLCASSLSAGAGTDTQYFGPGTRLTVL.

This clone has only a few counts. This chain joins TRBV25-1 and TRBJ2-3; TRBD2 is a possible D gene (5 bases). The CDR3 contains 13 residues. Per germline, CDR1 MGHDK and CDR2 SYGVNS. The V end lost 6 bases, the J end lost 1 base, and 8 bases lay between the germline ends. The CDR3 spells CASRTTRTDTQYF. The CDR3 DNA reads TGTGCCAGCAGGACTACCCGCACAGATACGCAGTATTTT. The full variable domain, with the rest looked up from reference TRBV25-1 and TRBJ2-3, is EADIYQTPRYLVIGTGKKITLECSQTMGHDKMYWYQQDPGMELHLIHYSYGVNSTEKGDLSSESTVSRIRTEHFPLTLESARPSHTSQYLCASRTTRTDTQYFGPGTRLTVL.

The V and J genes are TRBV29-1 and TRBJ1-4; tentative D call: TRBD1 (6 bases). Germline V CDR1 and CDR2: SQVTM, ANQGSEA. Trimming cost V 5 bases and J 8 bases, with 18 bases left between them. The CDR3 has 14 residues. The chain's CDR3 is CSVSSGASWEKLFF. The CDR3, as DNA: TGCAGCGTTTCCTCGGGGGCGTCATGGGAAAAACTGTTTTTT. Combining the CDR3 with reference TRBV29-1 and TRBJ1-4 gives the whole variable domain SAVISQKPSRDICQRGTSLTIQCQVDSQVTMMFWYRQQPGQSLTLIATANQGSEATYESGFVIDKFPISRPNLTFSTLTVSNMSPEDSSIYLCSVSSGASWEKLFFGSGTQLSVL.

The chain carries TRBV30 and TRBJ1-6; 7 positions match TRBD1. CDR1 and CDR2 from the germline V gene are GTSNPN and SVGIG (reference sequence). The CDR3 has 13 amino acids. V was clipped by 4 bases and J by 8 bases; unmatched bases: 5. The CDR3 DNA is TGTGCCTGGACTTCGACAGGGTATTCACCCCTCCACTTT. It specifies CAWTSTGYSPLHF.

The gene calls are TRBV6-5 and TRBJ2-7; TRBD2 matches at 10 bases. This CDR3 is built from 15 residues. Germline V gives CDR1 MNHEY, CDR2 SVGAGI. With 5 bases clipped from V and 6 bases from J, the junction kept 10 bases outside the gene matches. CDR3 coding DNA: TGTGCCAGCAGTCGCTCGGGAGCGGGGGGGGGCGAGCAGTACTTC. Protein sequence: CASSRSGAGGGEQYF.

CDR3 sequence (DNA): TGTGCCAGCAGCTTCTACCGGGGGGGGAACGAGCAGTACTTC. The encoded protein is CASSFYRGGNEQYF. The chain is built from TRBV7-2 and TRBJ2-7; the match to TRBD2 covers 8 bases. Germline trimming cut 3 bases from V and 5 bases from J; bases unmatched to any gene: 6. Germline loops: CDR1 SGHTA, CDR2 FQGNSA. This CDR3 is built from 14 residues.

This clone has more than one count but fewer than ten. J is TRBJ1-5 and V is TRBV25-1; 7 bases are shared with TRBD1. CDR1 and CDR2 from the germline V gene are MGHDK and SYGVNS. The CDR3 length is 14 residues. J gave up 4 bases and V 4 bases, and 4 bases lay outside the gene matches. The CDR3 protein is CASSVTGANQPQHF. CDR3 nucleotides: TGTGCCAGCAGTGTTACAGGGGCAAATCAGCCCCAGCATTTT.

This clone was counted ten times or more. This chain joins TRBV6-1 and TRBJ1-1; a weak D match, TRBD1 (6 bases). Deletions cut 11 bases from V and 3 bases from J, with 13 bases between. The CDR3 is 12 amino acids. Germline loops: CDR1 MNHNS, CDR2 SASEGT. The CDR3 coding sequence is TGTGCCGGGGGGCGTACGGACACTGAAGCTTTCTTT. Translation: CAGGRTDTEAFF.

This clone showed up just once. The chain uses TRBV6-5 and TRBJ2-5; D possibly corresponds to TRBD2 (7 bases). This CDR3 has 14 amino acids. Per germline, CDR1 MNHEY and CDR2 SVGAGI. Trimming took 10 bases from V and 2 from J, leaving 17 bases between them. CDR3 sequence: CATKRGGAQETQYF. In nucleotides, the CDR3 is TGTGCCACCAAAAGAGGGGGGGCACAAGAGACCCAGTACTTC.